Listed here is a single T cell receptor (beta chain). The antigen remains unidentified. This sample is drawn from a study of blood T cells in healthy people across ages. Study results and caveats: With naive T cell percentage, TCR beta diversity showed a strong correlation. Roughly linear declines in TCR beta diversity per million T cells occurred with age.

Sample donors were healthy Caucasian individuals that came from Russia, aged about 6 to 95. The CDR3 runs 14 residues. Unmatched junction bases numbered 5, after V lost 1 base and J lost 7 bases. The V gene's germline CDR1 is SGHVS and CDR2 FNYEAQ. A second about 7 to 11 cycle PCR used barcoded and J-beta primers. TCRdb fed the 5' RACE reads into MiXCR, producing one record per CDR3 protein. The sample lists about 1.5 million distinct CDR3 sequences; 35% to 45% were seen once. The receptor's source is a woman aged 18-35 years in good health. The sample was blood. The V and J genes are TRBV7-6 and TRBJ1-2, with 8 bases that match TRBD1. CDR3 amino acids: CASSLEPGGSGYTF. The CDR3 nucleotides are TGTGCCAGCAGCTTAGAACCAGGGGGCTCTGGCTACACCTTC.